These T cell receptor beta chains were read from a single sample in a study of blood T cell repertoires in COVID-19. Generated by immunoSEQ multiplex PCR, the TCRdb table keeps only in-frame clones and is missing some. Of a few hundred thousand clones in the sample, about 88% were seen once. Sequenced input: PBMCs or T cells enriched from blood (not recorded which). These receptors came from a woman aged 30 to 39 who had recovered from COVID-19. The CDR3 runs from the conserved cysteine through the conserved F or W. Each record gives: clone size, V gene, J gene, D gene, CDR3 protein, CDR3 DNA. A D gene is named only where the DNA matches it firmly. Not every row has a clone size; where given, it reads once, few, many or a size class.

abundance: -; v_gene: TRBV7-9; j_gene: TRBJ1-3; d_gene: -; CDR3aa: CASSPLGGGQADTIYF; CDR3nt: TGTGCCAGCAGCCCCCTTGGCGGGGGGCAGGCGGACACCATATATTTT
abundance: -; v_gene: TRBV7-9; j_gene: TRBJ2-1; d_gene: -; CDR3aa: CASSLWDLNNEQFF; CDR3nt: TGTGCCAGCAGCCTCTGGGACTTAAACAATGAGCAGTTCTTC
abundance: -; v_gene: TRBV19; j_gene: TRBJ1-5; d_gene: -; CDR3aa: CASSYRDNNQPQHF; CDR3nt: TGTGCCAGTAGTTACCGGGACAACAATCAGCCCCAGCATTTT
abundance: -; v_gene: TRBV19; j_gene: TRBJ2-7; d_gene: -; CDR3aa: CASSISGATYEQYF; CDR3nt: TGTGCCAGTAGTATAAGTGGGGCCACATACGAGCAGTACTTC
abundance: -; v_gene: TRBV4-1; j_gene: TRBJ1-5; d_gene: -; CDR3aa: CASSQEGGQGINQPQHF; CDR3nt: TGCGCCAGCAGCCAAGAAGGGGGTCAGGGGATCAATCAGCCCCAGCATTTT
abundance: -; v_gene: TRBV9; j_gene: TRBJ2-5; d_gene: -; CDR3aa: CASSHGRASPAGETQYF; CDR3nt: TGTGCCAGCAGCCACGGCAGGGCTTCTCCAGCGGGCGAGACCCAGTACTTC
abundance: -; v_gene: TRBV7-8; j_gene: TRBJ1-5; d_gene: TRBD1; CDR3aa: CASSGTGYQPQHF; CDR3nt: TGTGCCAGCAGCGGGACAGGTTATCAGCCCCAGCATTTT
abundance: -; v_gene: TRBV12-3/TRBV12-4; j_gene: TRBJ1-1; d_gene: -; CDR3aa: CASSWRQIAEAFF; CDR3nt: TGTGCCAGCAGTTGGAGACAGATCGCTGAAGCTTTCTTT
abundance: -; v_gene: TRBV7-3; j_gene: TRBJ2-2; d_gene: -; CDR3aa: CASSLTGGNTGELFF; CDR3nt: TGTGCCAGCAGCTTAACGGGGGGGAACACCGGGGAGCTGTTTTTT
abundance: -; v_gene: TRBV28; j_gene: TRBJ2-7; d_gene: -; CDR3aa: CASTPRGGATYEQYF; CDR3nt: TGTGCCAGCACCCCTCGAGGGGGGGCAACCTACGAGCAGTACTTC
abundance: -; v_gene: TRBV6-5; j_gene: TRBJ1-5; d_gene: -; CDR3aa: CASSYQAPHSNQPQHF; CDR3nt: TGTGCCAGCAGTTACCAGGCACCCCATAGCAATCAGCCCCAGCATTTT
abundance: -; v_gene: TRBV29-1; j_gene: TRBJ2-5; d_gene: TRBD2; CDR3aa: CSVSGTPRETQYF; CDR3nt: TGCAGCGTAAGCGGGACCCCTCGAGAGACCCAGTACTTC
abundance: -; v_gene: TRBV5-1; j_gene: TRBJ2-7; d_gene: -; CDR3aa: CASSLGGISSYEQYF; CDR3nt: TGCGCCAGCAGCTTGGGCGGAATTAGCTCCTACGAGCAGTACTTC
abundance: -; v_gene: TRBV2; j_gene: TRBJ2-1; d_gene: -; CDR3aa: CASSDREIYNEQFF; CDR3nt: TGTGCCAGCAGTGATCGGGAGATCTACAATGAGCAGTTCTTC
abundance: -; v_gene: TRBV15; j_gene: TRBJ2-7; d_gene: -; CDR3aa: CATSKGDIAYEQYF; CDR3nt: TGTGCCACCAGCAAGGGGGACATCGCTTACGAGCAGTACTTC
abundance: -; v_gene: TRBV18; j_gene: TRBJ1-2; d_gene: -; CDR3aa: CASSPRYRVEAYGYTF; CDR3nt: TGTGCCAGCTCACCACGTTACAGGGTAGAGGCGTACGGCTACACCTTC
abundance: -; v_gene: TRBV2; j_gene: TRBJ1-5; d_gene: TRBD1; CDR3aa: CASKGQPEAPQHF; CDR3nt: TGTGCCAGCAAGGGACAGCCCGAAGCGCCCCAGCATTTT
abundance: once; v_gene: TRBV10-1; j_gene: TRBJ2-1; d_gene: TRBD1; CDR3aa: CASSKGTAHEQFF; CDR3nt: TGCGCCAGCAGTAAAGGGACAGCCCATGAGCAGTTCTTC
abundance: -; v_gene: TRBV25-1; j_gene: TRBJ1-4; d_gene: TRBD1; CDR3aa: CASSLAGQGYNEKLFF; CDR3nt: TGTGCCAGCAGCCTCGCCGGACAGGGGTATAATGAAAAACTGTTTTTT
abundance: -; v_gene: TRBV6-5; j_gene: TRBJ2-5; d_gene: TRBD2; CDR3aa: CASSLQAGGSETQYF; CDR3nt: TGTGCCAGCAGTTTGCAAGCGGGGGGTTCGGAGACCCAGTACTTC
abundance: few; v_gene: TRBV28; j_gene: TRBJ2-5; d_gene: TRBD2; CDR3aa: CASRTSAETQYF; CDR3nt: TGTGCCAGCAGGACTAGCGCAGAGACCCAGTACTTC
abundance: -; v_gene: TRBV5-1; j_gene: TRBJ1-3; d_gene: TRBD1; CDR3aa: CASSGQDGNTIYF; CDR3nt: TGCGCCAGCAGCGGACAGGACGGAAACACCATATATTTT
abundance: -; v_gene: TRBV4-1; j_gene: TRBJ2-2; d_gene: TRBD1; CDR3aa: CASSQGQGPTRELFF; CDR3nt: TGCGCCAGCAGCCAAGGACAGGGGCCGACCCGGGAGCTGTTTTTT
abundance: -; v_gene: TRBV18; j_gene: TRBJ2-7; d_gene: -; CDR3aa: CASSPETGPYEQYF; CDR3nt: TGTGCCAGCTCACCGGAAACAGGCCCCTACGAGCAGTACTTC
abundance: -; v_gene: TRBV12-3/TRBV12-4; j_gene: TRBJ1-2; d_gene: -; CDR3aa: CASSAGLSYGYTF; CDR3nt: TGTGCCAGCAGTGCTGGACTCAGCTATGGCTACACCTTC
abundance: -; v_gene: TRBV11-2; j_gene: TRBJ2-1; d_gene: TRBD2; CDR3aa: CASSLAAASGYYNEQFF; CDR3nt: TGTGCCAGCAGCTTAGCGGCGGCTAGCGGCTACTACAATGAGCAGTTCTTC
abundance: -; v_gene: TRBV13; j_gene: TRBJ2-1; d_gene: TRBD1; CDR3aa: CASSPNNRGQGEDNEQFF; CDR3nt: TGTGCCAGCAGCCCTAACAATAGAGGACAGGGGGAGGACAATGAGCAGTTCTTC